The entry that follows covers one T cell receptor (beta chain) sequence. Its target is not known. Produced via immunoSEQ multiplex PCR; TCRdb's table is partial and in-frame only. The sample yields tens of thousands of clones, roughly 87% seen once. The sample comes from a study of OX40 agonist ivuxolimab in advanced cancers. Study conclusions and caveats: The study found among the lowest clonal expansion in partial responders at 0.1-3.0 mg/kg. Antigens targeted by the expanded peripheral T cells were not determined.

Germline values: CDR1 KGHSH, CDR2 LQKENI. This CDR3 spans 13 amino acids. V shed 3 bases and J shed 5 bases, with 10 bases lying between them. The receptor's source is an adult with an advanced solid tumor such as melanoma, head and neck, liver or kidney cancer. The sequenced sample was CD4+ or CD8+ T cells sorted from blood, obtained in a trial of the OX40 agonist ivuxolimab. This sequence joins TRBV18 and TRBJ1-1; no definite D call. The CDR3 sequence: CASSPDGGTEAFF. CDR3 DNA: TGTGCCAGCTCACCCGACGGAGGGACTGAAGCTTTCTTT.